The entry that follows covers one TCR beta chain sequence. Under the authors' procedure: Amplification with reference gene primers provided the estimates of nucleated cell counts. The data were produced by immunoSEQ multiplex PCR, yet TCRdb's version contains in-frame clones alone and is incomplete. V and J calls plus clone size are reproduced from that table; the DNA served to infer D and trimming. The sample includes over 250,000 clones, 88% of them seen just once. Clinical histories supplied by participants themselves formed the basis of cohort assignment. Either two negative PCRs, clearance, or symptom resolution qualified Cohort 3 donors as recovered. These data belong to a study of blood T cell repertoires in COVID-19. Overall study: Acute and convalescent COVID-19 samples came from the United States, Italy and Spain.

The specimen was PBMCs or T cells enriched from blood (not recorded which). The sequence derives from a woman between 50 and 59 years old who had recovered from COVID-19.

The CDR3 region has the DNA TGCGCCAGCAGCCAAGGAGGCGCTGGGACAGGGCTTAATTCACCCCTCCACTTT. Amino acid sequence: CASSQGGAGTGLNSPLHF. This chain uses TRBV4-3 with TRBJ1-6; 9 bases are a match to TRBD1. CDR3 length: 18 residues. V gave up 1 base and J gave up 6 bases; unmatched junction bases: 10. Germline values: CDR1 LGHNA, CDR2 YSLEER.